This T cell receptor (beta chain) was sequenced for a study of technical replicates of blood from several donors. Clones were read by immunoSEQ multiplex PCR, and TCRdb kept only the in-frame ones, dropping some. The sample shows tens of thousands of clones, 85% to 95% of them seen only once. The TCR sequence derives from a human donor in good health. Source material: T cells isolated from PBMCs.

CDR3 nucleotides: TGTGCCAGCACCCCGACTAGCGGAGCGTACAATGAGCAGTTCTTC. Translating it yields CASTPTSGAYNEQFF. The chain has TRBV6-1 and TRBJ2-1; the match to TRBD2 covers 9 bases. Germline CDR1 reads MNHNS; CDR2 reads SASEGT. The CDR3 is 15 residues long. V trimming: 7 bases; J trimming: 4 bases; junction bases outside the gene matches: 8.